One sample yielded the 7 T cell receptor beta chains listed below, sequenced in a study of CD8 T cells in Susac syndrome. A quantity of about 0.5 to 1 ug RNA underwent reverse transcription using random hexamers. TCRdb analysed the immunoSEQ multiplex PCR reads with MiXCR anew, one entry per CDR3 protein. The table has roughly 150,000 distinct CDR3 sequences, nearly 97% seen once; the top ten hold 0.15%. The sample was CD8+ T cells from PBMCs. These receptor sequences come from a human donor with multiple sclerosis.

This chain joins TRBV27 and TRBJ1-6; TRBD1 aligns across 7 bases. This CDR3 spans 16 amino acids. V lost 5 bases to trimming and J lost 6 bases; unmatched junction nucleotides: 10. Per the germline V gene, CDR1 is MNHEY and CDR2 is SMNVEV (reference sequence). The CDR3 reads CASSPRTGAGNSPLHF. As DNA, the CDR3 is TGTGCCAGCAGTCCTCGAACAGGGGCCGGTAATTCACCCCTCCACTTT.

This chain uses TRBV27 with TRBJ2-3, with D unclear. CDR1 and CDR2 (germline): MNHEY, SMNVEV (reference sequence). V was trimmed by 4 bases and J by 0 bases, leaving 11 bases between them. The CDR3 loop spans 15 amino acids. The CDR3, as DNA: TGTGCCAGCAGTTGGGGTACGTCTAGCACAGATACGCAGTATTTT. Translation gives CASSWGTSSTDTQYF.

V is TRBV4-1 and J is TRBJ1-4; 7 bases are shared with TRBD1. After removal of 1 base from V and 3 bases from J, the junction contained 2 bases not matched to a gene. The CDR3 length is 15 residues. Germline V lookup: CDR1 MGHRA, CDR2 YSYEKL. Here the CDR3 reads CASSQVDRSNEKLFF. As DNA, the CDR3 is TGCGCCAGCAGCCAAGTGGACAGGTCTAATGAAAAACTGTTTTTT.

The CDR3, as DNA: TGTGCCACCAGCACACGGACAGGAGGGCTTGAGGAAAAACTGTTTTTT. It is translated as CATSTRTGGLEEKLFF. The V gene is TRBV15, the J gene TRBJ1-4; 7 nucleotides align to TRBD1. Germline V gene data show CDR1 as LNHNV and CDR2 as YYDKDF (reference sequence). This CDR3 contains 16 residues. The junction had 13 bases not matched to a gene; V was cut back by 4 bases and J by 8 bases. Variable domain in full (rest from reference TRBV15 and TRBJ1-4): DAMVIQNPRYQVTQFGKPVTLSCSQTLNHNVMYWYQQKSSQAPKLLFHYYDKDFNNEADTPDNFQSRRPNTSFCFLDIRSPGLGDTAMYLCATSTRTGGLEEKLFFGSGTQLSVL.

About this clonotype: A read error may produce the germline difference seen at one junction end. The chain recombines TRBV13 with TRBJ2-1; no clear D. The V gene's germline CDR1 is PRHDT and CDR2 FYEKMQ (reference sequence). CDR3 size: 14 residues. CDR3 DNA: TGTGCCAGCAGCATAGGGTTAGGGTACAATGAGCAGTTCTTC. Encoded protein: CASSIGLGYNEQFF.

The sample holds one count of this clonotype. The chain employs TRBV7-9 and TRBJ1-5; D gene unclear. CDR1 and CDR2 (germline): SEHNR, FQNEAQ (reference sequence). Trimming removed 3 bases at V and 4 bases at J, with 10 bases between. The CDR3 has 14 residues. CDR3 amino acids: CASSFSGQNQPQHF. The CDR3 nucleotides are TGTGCCAGCAGCTTCTCGGGCCAAAATCAGCCCCAGCATTTT.

The chain recombines TRBV5-4 with TRBJ2-1; D is perhaps TRBD1 or TRBD2 (6 bases each). The CDR3 length is 14 residues. Germline loops: CDR1 SGHNT, CDR2 YYREEE (reference sequence). Trimming shortened V by 2 bases and J by 7 bases, and 13 bases separated the two germline ends. The CDR3 DNA sequence: TGTGCCAGCAGCTTAGGGGGGCTGGAAAATGAGCAGTTCTTC. Translation gives CASSLGGLENEQFF.